This TCR beta chain was identified in a study of control samples from healthy donors and cancer patients (dated by TCRdb to the early 2020s). The germline V gene gives CDR1 as KGHSH and CDR2 as LQKENI. Clipping removes 5 bases from V and 8 bases from J, with 8 as the unmatched junction base count. From the cysteine up to the phenylalanine, the CDR3 has a length of 14 residues. The DNA shown is the 42-base CDR3, in frame from base 1. The library was built by means of the immunoSEQ multiplex PCR assay. This immuneACCESS table, as held by TCRdb, lists in-frame sequences with V and J called but not all clones. Of the missing ones, under half trace to an unresolved V gene in checked studies; the others have no known cause. Here the sample has some 28,000 clones; 79% occur a single time. The ten top clones hold under 25% of the sample. This clone was seen a single time. This clone's antigen is unknown. Nothing much larger sits one base from this clone, and base qualities are not available.

The V and J genes are TRBV18 and TRBJ2-1, with 8 junctional bases fitting TRBD2. This TCR came from a man between 60 and 75 years old with head and neck cancer. The specimen sequenced was PBMCs. The sequenced DNA: TGTGCCAGCTCAAAAGGACTAGCTGCGGATGAGCAGTTCTTC. The encoded protein is CASSKGLAADEQFF.